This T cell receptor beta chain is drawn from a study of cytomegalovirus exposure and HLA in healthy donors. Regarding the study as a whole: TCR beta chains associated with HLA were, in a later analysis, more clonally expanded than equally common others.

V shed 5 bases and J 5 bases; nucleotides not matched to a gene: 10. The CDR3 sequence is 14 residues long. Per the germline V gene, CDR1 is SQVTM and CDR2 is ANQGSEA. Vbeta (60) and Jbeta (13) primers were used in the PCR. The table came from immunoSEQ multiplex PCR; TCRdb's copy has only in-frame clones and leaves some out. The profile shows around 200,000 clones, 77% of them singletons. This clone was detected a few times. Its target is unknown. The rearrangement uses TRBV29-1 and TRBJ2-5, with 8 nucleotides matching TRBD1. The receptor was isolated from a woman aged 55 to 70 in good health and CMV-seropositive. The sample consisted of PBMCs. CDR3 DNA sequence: TGCAGCGTTTCGCAGGGGGCGCCTTATGAGACCCAGTACTTC. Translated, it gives CSVSQGAPYETQYF.